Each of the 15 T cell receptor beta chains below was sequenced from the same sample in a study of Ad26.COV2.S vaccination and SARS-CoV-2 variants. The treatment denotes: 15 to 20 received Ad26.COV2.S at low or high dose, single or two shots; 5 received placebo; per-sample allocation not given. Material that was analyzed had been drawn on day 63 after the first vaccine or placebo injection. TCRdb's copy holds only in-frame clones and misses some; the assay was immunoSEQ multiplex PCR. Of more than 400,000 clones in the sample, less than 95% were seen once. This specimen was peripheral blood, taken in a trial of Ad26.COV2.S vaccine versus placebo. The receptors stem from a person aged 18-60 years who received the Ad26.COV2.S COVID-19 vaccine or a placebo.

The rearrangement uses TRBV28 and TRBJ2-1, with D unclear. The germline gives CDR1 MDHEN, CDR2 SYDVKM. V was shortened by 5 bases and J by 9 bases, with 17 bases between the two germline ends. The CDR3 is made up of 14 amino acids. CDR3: CASSPRPRSGEQFF. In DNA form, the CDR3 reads TGTGCCAGCAGTCCCCGCCCTAGGTCGGGTGAGCAGTTCTTC.

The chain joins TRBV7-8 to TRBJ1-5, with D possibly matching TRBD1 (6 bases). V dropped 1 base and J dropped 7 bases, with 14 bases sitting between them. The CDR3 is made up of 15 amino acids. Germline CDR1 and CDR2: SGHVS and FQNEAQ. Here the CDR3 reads CASSLGDGGGQPQHF. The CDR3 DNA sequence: TGTGCCAGCAGCTTAGGGGATGGGGGCGGACAGCCCCAGCATTTT.

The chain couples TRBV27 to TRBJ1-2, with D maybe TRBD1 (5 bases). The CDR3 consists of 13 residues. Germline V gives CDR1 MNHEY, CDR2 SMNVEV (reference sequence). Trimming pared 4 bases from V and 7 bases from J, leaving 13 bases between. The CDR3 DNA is TGTGCCAGCAGTTGGGGCCCGGGACTTGGCTACACCTTC. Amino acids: CASSWGPGLGYTF.

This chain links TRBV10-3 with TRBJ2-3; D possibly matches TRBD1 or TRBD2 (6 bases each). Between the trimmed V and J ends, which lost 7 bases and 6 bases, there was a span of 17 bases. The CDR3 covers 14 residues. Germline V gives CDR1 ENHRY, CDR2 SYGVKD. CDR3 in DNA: TGTGCCATCACTCGAGGGGGGACGGGCGATACGCAGTATTTT. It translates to CAITRGGTGDTQYF.

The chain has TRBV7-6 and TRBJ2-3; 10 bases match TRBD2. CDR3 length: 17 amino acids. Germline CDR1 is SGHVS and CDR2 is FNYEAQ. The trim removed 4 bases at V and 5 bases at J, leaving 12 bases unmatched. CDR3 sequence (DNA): TGTGCCAGCAGCTCCTCGGGGCTAGCGGGAGTGGTAGATACGCAGTATTTT. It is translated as CASSSSGLAGVVDTQYF.

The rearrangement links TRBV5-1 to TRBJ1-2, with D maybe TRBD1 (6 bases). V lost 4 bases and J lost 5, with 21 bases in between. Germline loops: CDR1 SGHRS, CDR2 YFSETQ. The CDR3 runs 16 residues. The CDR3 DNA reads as TGCGCCAGCAGCACGACAGGTCGGGGAAGTCCTTATGGCTACACCTTC. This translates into CASSTTGRGSPYGYTF.

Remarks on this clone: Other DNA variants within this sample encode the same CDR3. The chain's CDR3 is CASSQTGGNTEAFF. Here the CDR3 DNA reads TGCGCCAGCAGCCAGACAGGGGGGAACACTGAAGCTTTCTTT. The chain combines TRBV4-3 with TRBJ1-1; the match to TRBD1 covers 9 bases. The CDR3 spans 14 residues. The J segment lost 1 base and the V segment lost 3 bases, leaving 0 bases of the junction unmatched. CDR1 is LGHNA, CDR2 YSLEER, per germline.

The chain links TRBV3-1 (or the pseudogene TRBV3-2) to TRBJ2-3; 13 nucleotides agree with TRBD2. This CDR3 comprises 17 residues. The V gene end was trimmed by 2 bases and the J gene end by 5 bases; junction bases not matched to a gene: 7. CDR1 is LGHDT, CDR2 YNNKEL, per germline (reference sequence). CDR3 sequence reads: CASSQRGLAGTVDTQYF. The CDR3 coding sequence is TGTGCCAGCAGCCAAAGGGGACTAGCGGGAACTGTAGATACGCAGTATTTT.

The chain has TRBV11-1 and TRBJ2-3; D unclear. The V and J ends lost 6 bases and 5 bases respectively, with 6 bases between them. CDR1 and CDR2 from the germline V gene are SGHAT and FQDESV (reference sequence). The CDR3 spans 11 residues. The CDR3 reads CASRTLDTQYF. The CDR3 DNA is TGTGCCAGCAGGACATTAGATACGCAGTATTTT.

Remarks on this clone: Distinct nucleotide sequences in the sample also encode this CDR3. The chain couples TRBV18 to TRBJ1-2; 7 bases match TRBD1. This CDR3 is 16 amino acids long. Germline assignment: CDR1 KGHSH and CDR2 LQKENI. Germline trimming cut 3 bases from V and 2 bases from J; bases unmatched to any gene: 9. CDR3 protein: CASSPERQGENYGYTF. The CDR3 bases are TGTGCCAGCTCACCCGAAAGACAGGGCGAAAACTATGGCTACACCTTC.

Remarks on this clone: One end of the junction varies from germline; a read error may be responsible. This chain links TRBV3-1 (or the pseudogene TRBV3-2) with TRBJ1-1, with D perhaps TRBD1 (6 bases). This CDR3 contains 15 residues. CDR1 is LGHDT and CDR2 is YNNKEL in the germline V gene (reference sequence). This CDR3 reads CASSQDGGRGADAFF. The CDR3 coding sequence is TGTGCCAGCAGCCAAGACGGGGGCAGAGGGGCTGATGCTTTCTTT.

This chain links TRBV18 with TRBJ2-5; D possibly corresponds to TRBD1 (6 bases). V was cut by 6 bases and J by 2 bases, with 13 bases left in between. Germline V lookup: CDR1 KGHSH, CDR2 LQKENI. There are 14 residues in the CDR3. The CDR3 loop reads CASSPGAVQETQYF. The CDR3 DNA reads TGTGCCAGCTCCCCAGGGGCGGTTCAAGAGACCCAGTACTTC.

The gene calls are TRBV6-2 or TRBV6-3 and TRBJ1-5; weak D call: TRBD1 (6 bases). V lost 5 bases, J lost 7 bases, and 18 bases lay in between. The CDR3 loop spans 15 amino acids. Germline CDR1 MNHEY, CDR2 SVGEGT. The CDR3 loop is CASSASGASGQPQHF. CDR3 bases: TGTGCCAGCAGTGCATCAGGGGCCTCGGGGCAGCCCCAGCATTTT.

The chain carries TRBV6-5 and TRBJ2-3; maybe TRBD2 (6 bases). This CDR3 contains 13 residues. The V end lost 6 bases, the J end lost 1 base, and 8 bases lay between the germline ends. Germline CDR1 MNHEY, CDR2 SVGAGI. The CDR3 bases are TGTGCCAGCAGGCGGGGACGCACAGATACGCAGTATTTT. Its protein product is CASRRGRTDTQYF.

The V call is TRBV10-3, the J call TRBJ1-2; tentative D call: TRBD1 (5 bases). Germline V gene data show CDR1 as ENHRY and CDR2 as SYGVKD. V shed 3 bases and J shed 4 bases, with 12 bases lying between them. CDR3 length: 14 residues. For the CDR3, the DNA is TGTGCCATCAGTGACGGAAGGGGTGGCTATGGCTACACCTTC. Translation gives CAISDGRGGYGYTF.